The present T cell receptor (beta chain) was sequenced within a study of OX40 agonist ivuxolimab in advanced cancers. Generated by immunoSEQ multiplex PCR, the TCRdb table keeps only in-frame clones and is missing some. The table shows some 67,000 clones, with 75% to 90% occurring only once. This clone appeared once. Its target is unknown. Points from the study as a whole: The 0.1-3.0 mg/kg partial responders had among the lowest clonal expansion.

V was trimmed by 5 bases and J by 6 bases, leaving 16 bases between them. This CDR3 comprises 13 residues. Germline loops: CDR1 SQVTM, CDR2 ANQGSEA. The material sequenced was CD4+ or CD8+ T cells sorted from blood, taken in a trial of the OX40 agonist ivuxolimab. The sequence came from an adult with an advanced solid tumor such as melanoma, head and neck, liver or kidney cancer. The rearrangement joins TRBV29-1 to TRBJ1-1; perhaps TRBD1 as D (6 bases). CDR3 sequence (DNA): TGCAGCGTTATAGGACAGCGGGGACCTGAAGCTTTCTTT. Protein product: CSVIGQRGPEAFF.